The 10 T cell receptor beta chains reported below all come from one sample, sequenced in a study of OX40 agonist ivuxolimab in advanced cancers. The assay was immunoSEQ multiplex PCR, and TCRdb's table has in-frame clones only and misses some. The table lists 65,000 to 95,000 clones, about 88% of them singletons. The specimen was CD4+ or CD8+ T cells sorted from blood, collected in a trial of the OX40 agonist ivuxolimab. The receptors shown here come from an adult with an advanced solid tumor such as melanoma, head and neck, liver or kidney cancer.

V is TRBV6-1 and J is TRBJ2-1; a possible D gene is TRBD2 (5 bases). V dropped 5 bases and J dropped 3 bases, with 11 bases sitting between them. This CDR3 has 14 residues. From germline, CDR1 is MNHNS and CDR2 SASEGT. As DNA, the CDR3 is TGTGCCAGCAGTACCAACCGGGGCTACAATGAGCAGTTCTTC. Translation gives CASSTNRGYNEQFF.

This chain connects TRBV2 to TRBJ1-3; weak D call: TRBD1 (5 bases). CDR1 is SNHLY and CDR2 is FYNNEI in the germline V gene. This CDR3 comprises 15 residues. V was pared by 1 base and J by 9 bases, with 16 bases between. The CDR3 nucleotides read TGTGCCAGCAGTGAAGGTTTCGGGACGGGCCCCACCATATATTTT. It is translated as CASSEGFGTGPTIYF. Combining the CDR3 with reference TRBV2 and TRBJ1-3 gives the whole variable domain EPEVTQTPSHQVTQMGQEVILRCVPISNHLYFYWYRQILGQKVEFLVSFYNNEISEKSEIFDDQFSVERPDGSNFTLKIRSTKLEDSAMYFCASSEGFGTGPTIYFGEGSWLTVV.

The chain links TRBV28 to TRBJ2-7, with 7 bases aligning to TRBD1. The trim removed 5 bases at V and 2 bases at J, leaving 9 bases unmatched. The CDR3 has 15 amino acids. Looked up from germline, CDR1 is MDHEN and CDR2 is SYDVKM. The CDR3 spells CASSLHAGGTYEQYF. CDR3 DNA: TGTGCCAGCAGTCTCCACGCAGGGGGAACCTACGAGCAGTACTTC. Variable domain in full (rest from reference TRBV28 and TRBJ2-7): DVKVTQSSRYLVKRTGEKVFLECVQDMDHENMFWYRQDPGLGLRLIYFSYDVKMKEKGDIPEGYSVSREKKERFSLILESASTNQTSMYLCASSLHAGGTYEQYFGPGTRLTVT.

The rearrangement joins TRBV18 to TRBJ1-5; no firm D call. The CDR3 runs 16 residues. Germline V CDR1 and CDR2: KGHSH, LQKENI. V lost 3 bases and J 6 bases, leaving 18 bases between the germline ends. The CDR3 protein is CASSPFTLASGQPQHF. As DNA, the CDR3 is TGTGCCAGCTCACCCTTTACTTTGGCGTCGGGTCAGCCCCAGCATTTT.

The rearrangement joins TRBV29-1 to TRBJ2-5; D is possibly TRBD1 (6 bases). Trimming took 8 bases from V and 0 from J, leaving 16 bases between them. The CDR3 runs 14 residues. Germline CDR1 reads SQVTM; CDR2 reads ANQGSEA. This CDR3 is CSIQGQTNQETQYF. The CDR3 coding sequence is TGCAGCATCCAGGGGCAAACGAACCAAGAGACCCAGTACTTC.

CDR3 sequence: CASSDPRQAYTGELFF. CDR3 DNA sequence: TGTGCCAGCAGTGACCCCAGACAGGCCTACACCGGGGAGCTGTTTTTT. The chain carries TRBV6-1 and TRBJ2-2, with D perhaps TRBD1 (6 bases). The CDR3 consists of 16 residues. Germline V gives CDR1 MNHNS, CDR2 SASEGT. Trimming removed 3 bases at V and 3 bases at J, with 14 bases between.

The chain has TRBV10-3 and TRBJ2-6; 11 bases align to TRBD1. The CDR3 is 16 residues long. Germline V lookup: CDR1 ENHRY, CDR2 SYGVKD. Trimming removed 6 bases from V and 2 bases from J; junction bases left unmatched: 3. CDR3 DNA: TGTGCCATCAGCACGGGACAGGGGGCTGGGGCCAACGTCCTGACTTTC. The encoded protein is CAISTGQGAGANVLTF.

The J gene is TRBJ1-6, the V gene TRBV5-1; a weak D match, TRBD1 (5 bases). Trimming shortened V by 0 bases and J by 7 bases, and 11 bases separated the two germline ends. This CDR3 has 15 residues. Per germline, CDR1 SGHRS and CDR2 YFSETQ. The CDR3 spells CASSLGDGDNSPLHF. CDR3 nucleotides: TGCGCCAGCAGCTTGGGGGACGGTGACAATTCACCCCTCCACTTT.

The chain has TRBV19 and TRBJ1-4, with D possibly matching TRBD1 (5 bases). V lost 1 base, J lost 8 bases, and 14 bases lay in between. The CDR3 runs to 15 residues. Germline assignment: CDR1 LNHDA and CDR2 SQIVND (reference sequence). The CDR3 loop reads CASSIGTMSAEKLFF. Here the CDR3 DNA reads TGTGCCAGTAGTATAGGGACAATGTCTGCCGAAAAACTGTTTTTT.

The J gene is TRBJ1-3, the V gene TRBV7-6; tentative D call: TRBD1 (5 bases). Germline CDR1 is SGHVS and CDR2 is FNYEAQ. CDR3 length: 15 amino acids. V lost 7 bases, J lost 0 bases, and 13 bases lay in between. The CDR3 bases are TGTGCCAGCAAGGCAGGGCCGAGCTCTGGAAACACCATATATTTT. Translated: CASKAGPSSGNTIYF.